The 4 T cell receptor beta chains given below trace back to one sample, sequenced in a study of T cell changes during pregnancy in multiple sclerosis. The repertoire was sequenced with immunoSEQ multiplex PCR; TCRdb's copy has only in-frame clones and lacks some. The repertoire holds some 100,000 clones, roughly 92% seen once, with approximately 1.2% in the top ten. The source was peripheral blood, collected in the second trimester of pregnancy. The origin of the receptors is a female donor with multiple sclerosis, enrolled in a pregnancy study.

This clone appeared once. This sequence joins TRBV10-3 and TRBJ2-7, with D possibly matching TRBD1 (5 bases). The CDR3 totals 19 residues. CDR1 and CDR2 from the germline V gene are ENHRY and SYGVKD. V was shortened by 2 bases and J by 3 bases, with 26 bases between the two germline ends. In DNA form, the CDR3 reads TGTGCCATCAGTGAGCTGGGCGGACACCTGGCAGACGAACACTACGAGCAGTACTTC. Encoded protein: CAISELGGHLADEHYEQYF.

This rearrangement joins TRBV4-1 to TRBJ2-1, with 9 bases fitting TRBD2. With V trimmed by 0 bases and J by 6 bases, 6 bases remained unmatched. This CDR3 region has 16 residues. From germline, CDR1 is MGHRA and CDR2 YSYEKL. CDR3 region: CASSQDPGLALNEQFF. The CDR3, as DNA: TGCGCCAGCAGCCAAGACCCGGGACTAGCCCTCAATGAGCAGTTCTTC.

This chain connects TRBV10-3 to TRBJ1-2; possibly TRBD1 for D (6 bases). This CDR3 comprises 15 residues. V lost 4 bases and J 7 bases, leaving 19 bases between the germline ends. CDR1 is ENHRY, CDR2 SYGVKD, per germline. The CDR3 loop is CAISAPGQTARGYTF. CDR3 bases: TGTGCCATCAGTGCTCCAGGACAGACCGCGCGTGGCTACACCTTC.

This chain links TRBV7-8 with TRBJ1-2; possibly TRBD1 for D (6 bases). The CDR3 has 15 residues. V lost 3 bases and J lost 5, with 16 bases in between. CDR1 is SGHVS, CDR2 FQNEAQ, per germline. The CDR3 region has the DNA TGTGCCAGCAGCTTCGAGGGGGGAGGGGTTTATGGCTACACCTTC. Residues: CASSFEGGGVYGYTF.